The rows below give T cell receptor beta chains drawn from one sample of a study of control samples from healthy donors and cancer patients. The data were produced by immunoSEQ multiplex PCR, yet TCRdb's version contains in-frame clones alone and is incomplete. The top ten hold approximately 37% of the sample, which has 100,000 to 150,000 clones, roughly nine tenths seen once. The sequencing sample was made of blood. All receptors derive from a man aged 45-65 years in good health. Both conserved end residues are part of each CDR3. Each record gives: V gene, J gene, clone size, D gene, CDR3 DNA, CDR3 protein. The D gene is left open where the match is weak. Clone size is not always given. Where it is, it says once, few, many or a class for expanded clones.

>TRBV20-1|TRBJ1-2|once|-
TGCAGTGCTAGTGCATCAGCTCCGGATGGCTACACCTTC
CSASASAPDGYTF
>TRBV6-1|TRBJ2-2|-|TRBD1
TGTGCCAGCAGTGAAGAGGGGGCCACCGGGGAGCTGTTTTTT
CASSEEGATGELFF
>TRBV19|TRBJ1-1|few|TRBD1
TGTGCCAGTAGCGAGGGGACAGAAAACACTGAAGCTTTCTTT
CASSEGTENTEAFF
>TRBV6-6|TRBJ1-2|-|TRBD1
TGTGCCAGCAGTACCGGGACAGGGATTTATGGCTACACCTTC
CASSTGTGIYGYTF
>TRBV12-3/TRBV12-4|TRBJ1-2|-|-
TGTGCCAGCAGCGACGTTGGCTATGGCTACACCTTC
CASSDVGYGYTF
>TRBV19|TRBJ2-5|-|TRBD2
TGTGCCAGTAGTACTGGACTAGCGGGGGGAGGGGAGACCCAGTACTTC
CASSTGLAGGGETQYF
>TRBV10-3|TRBJ1-1|-|-
TGTGCCATCAAGGAGGGATTCACTGAAGCTTTCTTT
CAIKEGFTEAFF
>TRBV27|TRBJ2-1|-|-
TGTGCCAGCAGACTAATTTCAGTTAACAATGAGCAGTTCTTC
CASRLISVNNEQFF
>TRBV19|TRBJ2-7|few|-
TGTGCCAGTAGTACCCAAACAGGGTACGAGCAGTACTTC
CASSTQTGYEQYF
>TRBV4-1|TRBJ1-2|-|TRBD1
TGCGCCAGCAGCCAAGGGACAGGGAGAAGCTATGGCTACACCTTC
CASSQGTGRSYGYTF
>TRBV2|TRBJ2-1|-|-
TGTGCCAGCCTCACGGGTACCGGGTCCTCAGAGCAGTTCTTC
CASLTGTGSSEQFF
>TRBV24-1|TRBJ2-5|-|-
TGTGCCACCAGTGATTTACTGGAGACCCAGTACTTC
CATSDLLETQYF